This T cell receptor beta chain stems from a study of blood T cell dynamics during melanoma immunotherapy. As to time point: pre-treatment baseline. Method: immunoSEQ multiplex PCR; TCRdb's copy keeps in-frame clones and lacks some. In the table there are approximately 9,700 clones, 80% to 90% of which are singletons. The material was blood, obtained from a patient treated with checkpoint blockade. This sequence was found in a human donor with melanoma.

The CDR3 sequence is CASSSSRNQPQHF. CDR3 in DNA: TGTGCCAGCAGTTCCAGTCGTAATCAGCCCCAGCATTTT. This chain connects TRBV28 to TRBJ1-5; no clear D. The V gene's germline CDR1 is MDHEN and CDR2 SYDVKM. Trimming took 4 bases from V and 4 from J, leaving 8 bases between them. The CDR3 extends over 13 amino acids.